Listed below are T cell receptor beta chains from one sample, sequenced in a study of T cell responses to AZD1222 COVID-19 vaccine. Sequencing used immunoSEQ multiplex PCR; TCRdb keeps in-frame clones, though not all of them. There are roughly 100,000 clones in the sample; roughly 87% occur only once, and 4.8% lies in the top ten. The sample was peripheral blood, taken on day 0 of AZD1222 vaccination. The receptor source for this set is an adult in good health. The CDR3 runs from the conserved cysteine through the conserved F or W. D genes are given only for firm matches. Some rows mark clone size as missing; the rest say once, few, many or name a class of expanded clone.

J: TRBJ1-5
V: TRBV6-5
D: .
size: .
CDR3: CASSPTYSNQPQHF
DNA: TGTGCCAGCAGTCCTACATATAGCAATCAGCCCCAGCATTTT

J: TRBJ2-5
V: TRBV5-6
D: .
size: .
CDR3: CASSLLLDLRETQYF
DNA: TGTGCCAGCAGCTTGCTTCTGGACCTAAGAGAGACCCAGTACTTC

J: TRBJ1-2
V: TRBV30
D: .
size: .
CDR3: CAWRGVGDYGYTF
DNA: TGTGCCTGGAGGGGGGTAGGGGACTATGGCTACACCTTC

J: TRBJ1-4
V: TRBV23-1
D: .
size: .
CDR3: CASSQFPEATNEKLFF
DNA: TGCGCCAGCAGTCAATTTCCGGAGGCAACTAATGAAAAACTGTTTTTT

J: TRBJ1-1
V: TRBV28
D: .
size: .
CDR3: CASSRGSLGNTEAFF
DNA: TGTGCCAGCAGCCGAGGATCCTTGGGTAACACTGAAGCTTTCTTT

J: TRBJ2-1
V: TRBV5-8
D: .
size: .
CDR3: CASSLGLVERDEQFF
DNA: TGTGCCAGCAGCTTGGGTTTGGTGGAACGCGATGAGCAGTTCTTC

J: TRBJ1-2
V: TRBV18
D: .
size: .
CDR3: CASSPPGFGDYGYTF
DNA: TGTGCCAGCTCACCACCGGGTTTTGGCGACTATGGCTACACCTTC

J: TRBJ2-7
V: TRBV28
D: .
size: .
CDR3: CATSTGTWWEQYF
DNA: TGTGCCACCTCGACAGGGACTTGGTGGGAGCAGTACTTC

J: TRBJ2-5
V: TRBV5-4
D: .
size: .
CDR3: CASSLVAGSQETQYF
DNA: TGTGCCAGCAGCTTGGTAGCAGGGAGCCAAGAGACCCAGTACTTC

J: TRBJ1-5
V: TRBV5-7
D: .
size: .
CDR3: CASSFGGQPQHF
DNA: TGTGCCAGCAGCTTCGGGGGTCAGCCCCAGCATTTT

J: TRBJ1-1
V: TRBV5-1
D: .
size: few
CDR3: CASSLNDQGGRTEAFF
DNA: TGCGCCAGCAGCTTGAACGATCAGGGAGGCCGCACTGAAGCTTTCTTT

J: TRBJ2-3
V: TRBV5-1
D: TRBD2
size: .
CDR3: CASSFGTSGGTDTQYF
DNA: TGCGCCAGCAGCTTCGGGACTAGCGGGGGGACAGATACGCAGTATTTT

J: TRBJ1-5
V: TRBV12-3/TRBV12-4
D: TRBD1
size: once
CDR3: CASSRQGVRPQHF
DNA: TGTGCCAGCAGCCGACAGGGAGTGAGGCCCCAGCATTTT

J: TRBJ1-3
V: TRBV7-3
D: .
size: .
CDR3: CASSLRHGPGNTIYF
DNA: TGTGCCAGCAGCTTAAGGCACGGGCCAGGAAACACCATATATTTT

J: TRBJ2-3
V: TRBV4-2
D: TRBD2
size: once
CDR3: CASSPTTSGGGTDTQYF
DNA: TGTGCCAGCAGCCCGACGACTAGCGGGGGGGGTACAGATACGCAGTATTTT

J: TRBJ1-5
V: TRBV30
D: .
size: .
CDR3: CAWSYRENQPQHF
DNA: TGTGCCTGGTCGTACAGGGAAAATCAGCCCCAGCATTTT

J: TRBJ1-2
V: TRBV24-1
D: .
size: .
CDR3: CATSDLSSPDGDYGYTF
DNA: TGTGCCACCAGTGATTTGTCCAGTCCCGATGGGGACTATGGCTACACCTTC

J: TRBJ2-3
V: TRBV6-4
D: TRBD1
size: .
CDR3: CASSAGTGGAPDTQYF
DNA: TGTGCCAGCAGCGCCGGGACAGGGGGCGCTCCAGATACGCAGTATTTT

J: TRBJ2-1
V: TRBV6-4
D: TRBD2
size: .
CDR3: CASKLYPGGGNEQFF
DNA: TGTGCCAGCAAGCTCTACCCCGGGGGGGGCAATGAGCAGTTCTTC

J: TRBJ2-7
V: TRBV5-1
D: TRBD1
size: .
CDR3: CASKVDRGTYEQYF
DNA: TGCGCCAGCAAGGTGGACAGGGGGACGTACGAGCAGTACTTC

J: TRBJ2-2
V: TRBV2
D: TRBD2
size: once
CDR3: CASRATSGTGELFF
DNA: TGTGCCAGCAGGGCTACTAGCGGAACCGGGGAGCTGTTTTTT

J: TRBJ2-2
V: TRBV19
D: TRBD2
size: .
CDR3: CASSLAGGTAPSGELFF
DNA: TGTGCCAGTAGCCTAGCGGGCGGGACCGCTCCATCCGGGGAGCTGTTTTTT

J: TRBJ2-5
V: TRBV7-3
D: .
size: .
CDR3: CASSLDREETQYF
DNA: TGTGCCAGCAGCTTAGACAGAGAAGAGACCCAGTACTTC

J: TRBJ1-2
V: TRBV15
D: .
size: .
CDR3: CATSRDWGGINYGYTF
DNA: TGTGCCACCAGCAGAGATTGGGGGGGAATTAACTATGGCTACACCTTC

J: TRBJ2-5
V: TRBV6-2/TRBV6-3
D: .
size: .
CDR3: CASSYSGTGETQYF
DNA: TGTGCCAGCAGTTACTCTGGCACCGGGGAGACCCAGTACTTC

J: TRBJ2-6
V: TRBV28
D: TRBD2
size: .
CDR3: CASSFPTGLAGGKPSGANVLTF
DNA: TGTGCCAGCAGTTTCCCCACGGGACTAGCGGGGGGAAAACCCTCTGGGGCCAACGTCCTGACTTTC

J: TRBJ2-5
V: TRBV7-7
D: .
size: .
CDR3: CASSQFGDPFETQYF
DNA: TGTGCTAGCAGCCAATTTGGGGACCCCTTCGAGACCCAGTACTTC

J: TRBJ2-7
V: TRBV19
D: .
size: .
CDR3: CASSIYGTPYEQYF
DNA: TGTGCCAGTAGTATTTACGGGACTCCCTACGAGCAGTACTTC

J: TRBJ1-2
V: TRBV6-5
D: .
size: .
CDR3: CASSLSVQENYGYTF
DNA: TGTGCCAGCTCCCTCTCCGTACAGGAGAACTATGGCTACACCTTC

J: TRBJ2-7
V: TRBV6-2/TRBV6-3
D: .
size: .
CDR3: CASSVYRPYYEQYF
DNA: TGTGCCAGCAGTGTTTACAGGCCCTATTACGAGCAGTACTTC

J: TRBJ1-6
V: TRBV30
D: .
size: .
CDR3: CAWSLTGNNSPLHF
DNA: TGTGCCTGGAGTCTAACAGGGAATAATTCACCCCTCCACTTT

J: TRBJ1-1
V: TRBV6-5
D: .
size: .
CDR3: CASSSKYTEAFF
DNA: TGTGCCAGCAGTTCCAAATACACTGAAGCTTTCTTT

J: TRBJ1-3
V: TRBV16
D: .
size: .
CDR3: CASSQSSQGGNTIYF
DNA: TGTGCCAGCAGCCAATCGTCCCAGGGGGGAAACACCATATATTTT

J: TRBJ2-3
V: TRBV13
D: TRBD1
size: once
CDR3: CASSSTTGYTDTQYF
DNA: TGTGCCAGCAGCTCCACGACAGGGTACACAGATACGCAGTATTTT

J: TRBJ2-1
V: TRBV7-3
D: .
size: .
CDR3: CASSLEPGQSYNEQFF
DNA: TGTGCCAGCAGCCTTGAGCCGGGACAATCCTACAATGAGCAGTTCTTC

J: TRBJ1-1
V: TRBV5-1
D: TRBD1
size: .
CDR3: CASSYQTGVNTEAFF
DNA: TGCGCCAGCAGCTACCAGACAGGGGTGAACACTGAAGCTTTCTTT

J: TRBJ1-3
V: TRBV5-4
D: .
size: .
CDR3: CASSFWGVGNTIYF
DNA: TGTGCCAGCAGCTTTTGGGGTGTTGGAAACACCATATATTTT

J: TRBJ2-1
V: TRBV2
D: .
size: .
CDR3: CASSESWGGDDEQFF
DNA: TGTGCCAGCAGTGAATCGTGGGGGGGCGATGATGAGCAGTTCTTC

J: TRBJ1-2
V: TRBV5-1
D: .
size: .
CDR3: CASSLDGLVYGYTF
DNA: TGCGCCAGCAGCTTGGATGGTCTAGTTTATGGCTACACCTTC

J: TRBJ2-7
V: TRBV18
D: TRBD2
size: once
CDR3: CASSPPHGGGAYEQYF
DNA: TGTGCCAGCTCACCACCGCATGGCGGGGGGGCCTACGAGCAGTACTTC

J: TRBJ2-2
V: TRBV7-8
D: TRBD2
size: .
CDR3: CASSIWTIAGGTGELFF
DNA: TGTGCCAGCAGCATATGGACGATAGCGGGGGGCACCGGGGAGCTGTTTTTT

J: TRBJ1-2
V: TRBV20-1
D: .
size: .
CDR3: CSASDPGANYGYTF
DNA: TGCAGTGCTAGTGACCCCGGGGCGAACTATGGCTACACCTTC

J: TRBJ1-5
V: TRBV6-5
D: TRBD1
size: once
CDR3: CASRIPRDRYQPQHF
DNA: TGTGCCAGCAGAATTCCCCGGGACAGGTATCAGCCCCAGCATTTT

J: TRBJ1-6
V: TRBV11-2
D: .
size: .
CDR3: CASSLQNSPLHF
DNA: TGTGCCAGCAGCTTACAGAATTCACCCCTCCACTTT

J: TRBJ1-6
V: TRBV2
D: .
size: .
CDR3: CASSEVQNSPLHF
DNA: TGTGCCAGCAGTGAAGTACAGAATTCACCCCTCCACTTT

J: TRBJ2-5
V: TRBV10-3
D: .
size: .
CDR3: CAITAGGAQETQYF
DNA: TGTGCCATCACCGCAGGAGGGGCCCAAGAGACCCAGTACTTC

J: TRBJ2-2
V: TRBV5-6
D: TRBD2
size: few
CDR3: CASSLDLGGMNTGELFF
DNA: TGTGCCAGCAGCTTGGATTTGGGGGGGATGAACACCGGGGAGCTGTTTTTT

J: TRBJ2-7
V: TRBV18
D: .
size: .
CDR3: CASSPRGTNLEQYF
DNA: TGTGCCAGCTCACCACGAGGGACCAACCTCGAGCAGTACTTC

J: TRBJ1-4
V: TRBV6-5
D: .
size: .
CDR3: CASLTTSLEKLFF
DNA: TGTGCCAGCTTGACAACCAGCCTAGAAAAACTGTTTTTT

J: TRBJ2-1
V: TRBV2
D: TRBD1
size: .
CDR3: CASSWTGTYNEQFF
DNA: TGTGCCAGCAGCTGGACAGGGACATACAATGAGCAGTTCTTC

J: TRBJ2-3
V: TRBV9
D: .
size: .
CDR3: CASSFRQAALTDTQYF
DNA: TGTGCCAGCAGCTTCAGACAGGCAGCTCTCACAGATACGCAGTATTTT

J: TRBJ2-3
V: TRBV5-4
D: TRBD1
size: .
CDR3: CASSLNVGTGVDTQYF
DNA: TGTGCCAGCAGCTTGAACGTCGGGACAGGGGTAGATACGCAGTATTTT

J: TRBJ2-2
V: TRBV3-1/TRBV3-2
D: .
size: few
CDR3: CASSQDLGDLNTGELFF
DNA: TGTGCCAGCAGCCAAGATTTGGGAGATCTGAACACCGGGGAGCTGTTTTTT

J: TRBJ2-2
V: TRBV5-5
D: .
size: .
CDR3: CASSLGIAFTGELFF
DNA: TGTGCCAGCAGCTTGGGGATAGCGTTCACCGGGGAGCTGTTTTTT

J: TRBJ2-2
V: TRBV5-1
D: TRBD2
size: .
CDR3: CASSLGSSGDTGELFF
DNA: TGCGCCAGCAGCTTGGGGTCAAGCGGGGACACCGGGGAGCTGTTTTTT

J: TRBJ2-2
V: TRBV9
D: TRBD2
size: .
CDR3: CASSPRLAGGQTGELFF
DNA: TGTGCCAGCAGCCCTCGACTAGCGGGGGGGCAGACCGGGGAGCTGTTTTTT

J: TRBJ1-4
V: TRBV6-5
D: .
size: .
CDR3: CASSYGASGKLFF
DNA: TGTGCCAGCAGTTACGGCGCGAGTGGAAAACTGTTTTTT

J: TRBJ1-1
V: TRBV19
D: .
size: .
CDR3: CASSRTDLGGTEAFF
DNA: TGTGCCAGTAGTAGGACAGATCTAGGGGGGACTGAAGCTTTCTTT

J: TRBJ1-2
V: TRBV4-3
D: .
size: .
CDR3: CASSQEVSTRPGYTF
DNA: TGCGCCAGCAGCCAAGAGGTTTCAACCCGGCCAGGCTACACCTTC

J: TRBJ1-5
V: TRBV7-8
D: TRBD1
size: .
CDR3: CASSLGQGLRNQPQHF
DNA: TGTGCCAGCAGCTTAGGACAGGGACTCCGCAATCAGCCCCAGCATTTT